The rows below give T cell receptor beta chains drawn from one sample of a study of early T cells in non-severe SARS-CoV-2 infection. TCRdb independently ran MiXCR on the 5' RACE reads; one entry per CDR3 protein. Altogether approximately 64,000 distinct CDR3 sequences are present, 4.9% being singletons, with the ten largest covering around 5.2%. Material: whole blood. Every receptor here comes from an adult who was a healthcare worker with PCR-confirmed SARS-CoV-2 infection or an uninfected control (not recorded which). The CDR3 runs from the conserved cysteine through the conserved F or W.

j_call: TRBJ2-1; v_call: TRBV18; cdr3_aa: CASSPRQSRSYNEQFF
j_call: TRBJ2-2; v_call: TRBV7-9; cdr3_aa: CASSSRLAGAGGELFF
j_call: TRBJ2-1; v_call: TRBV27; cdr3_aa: CASSLTPRSYNEQFF
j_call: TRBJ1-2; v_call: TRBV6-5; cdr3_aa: CASSYSGTAANYGYTF
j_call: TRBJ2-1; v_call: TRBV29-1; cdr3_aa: CSVDPFNEQFF
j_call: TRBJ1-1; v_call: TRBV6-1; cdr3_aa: CASSEVHAFSGAFF
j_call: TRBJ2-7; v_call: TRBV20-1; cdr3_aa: CSARGRDSYEQYF
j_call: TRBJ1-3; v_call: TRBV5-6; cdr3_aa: CASSSAAQGLINTIYF
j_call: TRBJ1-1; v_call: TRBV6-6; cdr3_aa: CASSPQIGTEAFF
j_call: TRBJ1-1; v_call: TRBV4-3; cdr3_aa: CASRDRGPDTEAFF
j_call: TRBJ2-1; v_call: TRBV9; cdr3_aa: CASSVVDFSYNEQFF
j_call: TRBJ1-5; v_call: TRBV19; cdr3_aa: CASSPEVSQPQHF
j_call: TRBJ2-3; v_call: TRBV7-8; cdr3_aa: CASSLARVDTQYF
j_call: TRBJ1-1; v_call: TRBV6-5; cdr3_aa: CASTPGLPMNTEAFF
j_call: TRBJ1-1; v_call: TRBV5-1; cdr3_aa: CASTSGQKNTEAFF
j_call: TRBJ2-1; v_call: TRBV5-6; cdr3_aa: CASSLGWSILSSYNEQFF
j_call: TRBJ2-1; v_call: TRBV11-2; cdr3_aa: CASSSHGGDSYNEQFF
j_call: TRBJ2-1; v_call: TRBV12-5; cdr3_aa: CASGLSSRNEQFF
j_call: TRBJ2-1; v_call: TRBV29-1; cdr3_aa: CSLETSGNYNEQFF
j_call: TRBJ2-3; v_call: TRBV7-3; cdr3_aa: CASSQGSPDDTQYF
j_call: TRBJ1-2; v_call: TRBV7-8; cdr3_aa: CASSLRTGTGNYGYTF
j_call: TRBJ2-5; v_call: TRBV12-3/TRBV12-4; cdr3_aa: CASSTTRWETQYF
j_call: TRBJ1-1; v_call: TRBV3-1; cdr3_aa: CASRQNTGVPEAFF
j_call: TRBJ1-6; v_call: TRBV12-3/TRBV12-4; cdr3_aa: CASRTGISPLHF
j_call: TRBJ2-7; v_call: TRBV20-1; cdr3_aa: CSAEPGQSYEQYF
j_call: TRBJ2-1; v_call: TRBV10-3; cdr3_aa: CAIRSEGEQFF
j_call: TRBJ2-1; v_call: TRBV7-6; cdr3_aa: CASSLDLQRGDSNEQFF
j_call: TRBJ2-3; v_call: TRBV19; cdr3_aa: CASSPTSGTDTQYF
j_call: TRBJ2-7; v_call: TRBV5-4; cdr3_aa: CASSPKRGLAGEVPYEQYF
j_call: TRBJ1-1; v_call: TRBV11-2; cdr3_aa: CASSLWGDAEAFF
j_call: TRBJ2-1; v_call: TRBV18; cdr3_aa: CASSPRKGNRAISNEQFF
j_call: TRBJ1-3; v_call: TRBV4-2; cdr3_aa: CASSQDQDRTSGNTIYF
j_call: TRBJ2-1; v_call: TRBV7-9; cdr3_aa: CASSSTDNEQFF
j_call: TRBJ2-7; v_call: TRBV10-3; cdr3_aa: CAISAWDRGYEQYF
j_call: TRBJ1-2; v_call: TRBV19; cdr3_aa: CATSAGGPYGYTF
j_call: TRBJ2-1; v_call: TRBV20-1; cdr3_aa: CSAPPSGSYNEQFF
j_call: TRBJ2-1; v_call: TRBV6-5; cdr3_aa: CASSNPGQGYRSSYNEQFF
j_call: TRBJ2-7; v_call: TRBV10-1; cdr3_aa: CASSDSRGEKEQYF
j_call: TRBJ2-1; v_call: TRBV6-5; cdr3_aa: CARRLRLLPGLGNEQFF
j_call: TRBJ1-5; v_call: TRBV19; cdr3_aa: CASSILTGGGNQPQHF
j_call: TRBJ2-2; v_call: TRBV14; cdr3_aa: CASSRWGTGELFF
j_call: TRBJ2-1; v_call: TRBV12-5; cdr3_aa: CASGPTRGGNNEQFF
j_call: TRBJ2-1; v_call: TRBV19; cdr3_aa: CASKRGGNEQFF
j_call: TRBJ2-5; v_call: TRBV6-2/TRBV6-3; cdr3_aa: CASSPEEETQYF
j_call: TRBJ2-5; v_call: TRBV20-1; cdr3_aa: CSARAFGGETQYF
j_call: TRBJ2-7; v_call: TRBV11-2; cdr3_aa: CASSPTPDRGGEQYF
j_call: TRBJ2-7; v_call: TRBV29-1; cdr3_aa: CSVGRDRTYEQYF
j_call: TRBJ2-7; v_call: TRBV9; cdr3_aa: CASSVGNRVNEQYF
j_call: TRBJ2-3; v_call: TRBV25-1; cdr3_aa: CASSEYSGRTSSTDTQYF
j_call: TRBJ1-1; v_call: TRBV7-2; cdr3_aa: CASKRQTGSEAFF
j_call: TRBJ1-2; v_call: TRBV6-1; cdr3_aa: CASIEAAGSNYGYTF
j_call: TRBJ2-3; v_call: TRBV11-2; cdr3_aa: CASSSDPIGFVSDTQYF
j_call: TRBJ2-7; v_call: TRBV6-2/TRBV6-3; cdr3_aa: CASSYSERDGYEQYF
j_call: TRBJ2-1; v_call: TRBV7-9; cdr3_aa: CASTPREYNEQFF
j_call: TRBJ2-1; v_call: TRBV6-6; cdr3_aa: CASSYLVGGGGYNEQFF
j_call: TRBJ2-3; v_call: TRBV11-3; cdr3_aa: CASSPGVSLGDTQYF
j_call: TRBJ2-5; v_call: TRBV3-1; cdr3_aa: CASSPRAGQETQYF
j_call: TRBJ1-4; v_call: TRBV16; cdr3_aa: CASSQSTGNEKLFF
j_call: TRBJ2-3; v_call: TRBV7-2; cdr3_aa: CASSLVSSSTDTQYF
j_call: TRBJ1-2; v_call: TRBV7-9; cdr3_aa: CASRRDRVGYTF